These T cell receptor beta chains were read from a single sample in a study of cytomegalovirus exposure and HLA in healthy donors. Profiled with immunoSEQ multiplex PCR; TCRdb holds only in-frame clones, not every one. Of 140,000 to 150,000 clones detected, roughly 66% appear once; the ten largest clones hold approximately 1.6%. The sample comprised PBMCs. Source of these receptors: a young woman in good health and CMV-seronegative. Both conserved end residues are trimmed from each CDR3. Fields, in order: J gene, V gene, CDR3 protein.

>TRBJ2-7|TRBV6-1
ASSGGQPSYEQY
>TRBJ2-2|TRBV9
ASSGSGTSGTGGELF
>TRBJ1-2|TRBV28
ASNRLDADGYT
>TRBJ2-3|TRBV18
ASSPSSTDTQY
>TRBJ2-1|TRBV5-1
ASSLVELDNEQF
>TRBJ2-1|TRBV9
ASSVDGGGHQF
>TRBJ2-1|TRBV5-1
ASSSGLAGYNEQF
>TRBJ2-5|TRBV2
ASFRPSGTSGSWGKETQY
>TRBJ1-1|TRBV7-2
ASSLGRETEAF
>TRBJ1-1|TRBV4-2
ASSREGSTEAF
>TRBJ1-6|TRBV28
ASSPQESAYNSPLH
>TRBJ1-4|TRBV7-2
ASSVSTGTNEKLF
>TRBJ1-2|TRBV7-2
ASSWDRGWYGYT
>TRBJ1-4|TRBV9
ASSVGGATNEKLF
>TRBJ1-3|TRBV7-2
ASSLGQAGNTIY
>TRBJ1-5|TRBV5-6
ASSYGAAPNQPQH
>TRBJ2-4|TRBV5-4
ASSLAGLAGKNIQY
>TRBJ1-4|TRBV28
ASSLGIGKLF
>TRBJ1-1|TRBV29-1
SVSGTGGFDF
>TRBJ1-1|TRBV11-3
ASNQERAANTEAF
>TRBJ1-1|TRBV4-3
ASSQDGRVKYTEAF
>TRBJ1-4|TRBV4-1
ASSQVSGTVSTNEKLF
>TRBJ1-2|TRBV10-2
ASSEWDRDYGYT
>TRBJ2-3|TRBV28
ASRPSDTWTQY
>TRBJ2-1|TRBV13
ASSPVGTSGNNEQF
>TRBJ2-2|TRBV6-5
ASSYAGANTGELF
>TRBJ2-5|TRBV13
ASSLGRREETQY
>TRBJ2-7|TRBV19
ASRGDYEQY
>TRBJ2-4|TRBV7-2
ASSSNEGVTQY
>TRBJ1-5|TRBV27
ASSLGRVAQPQH
>TRBJ2-2|TRBV6-5
ASRPRDTGELF
>TRBJ1-2|TRBV5-6
ASSSSGGPFYGYT
>TRBJ2-7|TRBV7-3
ASQGYEQY
>TRBJ1-1|TRBV7-2
ASSSPVGQGAEAF
>TRBJ2-2|TRBV15
ATEDPGELF
>TRBJ1-3|TRBV5-1
ASSLEARGLSGNTIY
>TRBJ1-6|TRBV29-1
SAGQGRNSPLH
>TRBJ2-7|TRBV19
ASSPGTTYEQY
>TRBJ2-2|TRBV7-2
ASSLARTSGNTGELF
>TRBJ1-1|TRBV2
ASRGRQGRNTEAF
>TRBJ1-2|TRBV27
ASSFYPGQPNYGYT